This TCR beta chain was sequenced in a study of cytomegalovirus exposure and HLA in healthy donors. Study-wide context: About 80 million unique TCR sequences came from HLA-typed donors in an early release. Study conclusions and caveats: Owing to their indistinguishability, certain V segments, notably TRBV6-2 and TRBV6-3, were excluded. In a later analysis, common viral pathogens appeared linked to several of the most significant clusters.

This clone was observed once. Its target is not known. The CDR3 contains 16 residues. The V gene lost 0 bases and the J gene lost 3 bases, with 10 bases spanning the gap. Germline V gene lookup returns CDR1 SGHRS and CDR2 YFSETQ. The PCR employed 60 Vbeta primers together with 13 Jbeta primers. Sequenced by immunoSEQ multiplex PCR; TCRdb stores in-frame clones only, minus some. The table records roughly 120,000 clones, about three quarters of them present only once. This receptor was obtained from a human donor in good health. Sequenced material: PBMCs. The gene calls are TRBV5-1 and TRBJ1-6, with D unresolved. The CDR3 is CASSLAGQRYNSPLHF. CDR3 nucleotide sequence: TGCGCCAGCAGCTTGGCCGGTCAGCGCTATAATTCACCCCTCCACTTT.